Each of the 2 T cell receptor beta chains below was sequenced from the same sample in a study of T cell repertoires in cytomegalovirus infection. One entry per CDR3 protein results from TCRdb running MiXCR on the reads. The repertoire consists of 110,000 to 150,000 distinct CDR3 sequences, with around 32% occurring once and the leading ten covering 45% to 55%. Which antigens these TCRs recognize remains unknown. This material consisted of CD8+ T cells from cultured PBMCs, taken from culture after CMV antigen stimulation. These receptors all come from a human donor in good health (CMV status not recorded). Some clones in this sample may be carry-over from other donors' samples.

This chain joins TRBV7-9 and TRBJ2-7; D perhaps matches TRBD1 (5 bases). The V end lost 1 base, the J end lost 2 bases, and 12 bases lay between the germline ends. This CDR3 spans 15 amino acids. From germline, CDR1 is SEHNR and CDR2 FQNEAQ (reference sequence). The CDR3 DNA reads as TGTGCCAGCAGCTTAGAGGCCAGGGCTACCTACGAGCAGTACTTC. Its protein product is CASSLEARATYEQYF. Based on the CDR3 plus reference TRBV7-9 and TRBJ2-7, the full variable domain is DTGVSQNPRHKITKRGQNVTFRCDPISEHNRLYWYRQTLGQGPEFLTYFQNEAQLEKSRLLSDRFSAERPKGSFSTLEIQRTEQGDSAMYLCASSLEARATYEQYFGPGTRLTVT.

This clonotype has only a few counts. The chain carries TRBV11-2 and TRBJ1-2, with a possible D match to TRBD1 (6 bases). Trimming took off 4 bases at V and 6 bases at J, with 12 bases between the two ends. The germline CDR1 and CDR2 sequences are SGHAT and FQNNGV. This CDR3 region has 13 residues. CDR3 bases: TGTGCCAGCAGCTCATCAGGGGATGATGGCTACACCTTC. It is translated as CASSSSGDDGYTF.